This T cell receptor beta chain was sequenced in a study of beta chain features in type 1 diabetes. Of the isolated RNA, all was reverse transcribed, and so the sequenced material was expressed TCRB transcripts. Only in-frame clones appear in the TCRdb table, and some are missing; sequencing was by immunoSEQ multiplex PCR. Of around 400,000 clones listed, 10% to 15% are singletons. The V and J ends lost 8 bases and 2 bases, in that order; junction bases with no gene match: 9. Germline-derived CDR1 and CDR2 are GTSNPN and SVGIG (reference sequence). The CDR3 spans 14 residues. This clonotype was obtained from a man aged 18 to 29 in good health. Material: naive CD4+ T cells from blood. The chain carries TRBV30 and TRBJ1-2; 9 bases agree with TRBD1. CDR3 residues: CAGKSGQGNYGYTF. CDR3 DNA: TGTGCCGGGAAATCGGGACAGGGCAACTATGGCTACACCTTC.